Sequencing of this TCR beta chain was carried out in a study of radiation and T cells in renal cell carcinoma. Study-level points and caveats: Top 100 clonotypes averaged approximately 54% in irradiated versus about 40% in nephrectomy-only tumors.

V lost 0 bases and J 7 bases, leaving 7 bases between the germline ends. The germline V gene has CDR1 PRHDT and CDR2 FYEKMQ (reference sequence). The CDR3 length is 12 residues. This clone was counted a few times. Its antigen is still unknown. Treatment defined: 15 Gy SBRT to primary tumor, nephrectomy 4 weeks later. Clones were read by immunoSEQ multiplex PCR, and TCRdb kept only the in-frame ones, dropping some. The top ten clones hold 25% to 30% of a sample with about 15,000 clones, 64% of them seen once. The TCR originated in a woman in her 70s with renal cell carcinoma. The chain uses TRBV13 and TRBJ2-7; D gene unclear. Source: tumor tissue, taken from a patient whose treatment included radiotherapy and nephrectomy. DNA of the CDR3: TGTGCCAGCAGCTTAGGCTTAGGGGAGCAGTACTTC. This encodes CASSLGLGEQYF.